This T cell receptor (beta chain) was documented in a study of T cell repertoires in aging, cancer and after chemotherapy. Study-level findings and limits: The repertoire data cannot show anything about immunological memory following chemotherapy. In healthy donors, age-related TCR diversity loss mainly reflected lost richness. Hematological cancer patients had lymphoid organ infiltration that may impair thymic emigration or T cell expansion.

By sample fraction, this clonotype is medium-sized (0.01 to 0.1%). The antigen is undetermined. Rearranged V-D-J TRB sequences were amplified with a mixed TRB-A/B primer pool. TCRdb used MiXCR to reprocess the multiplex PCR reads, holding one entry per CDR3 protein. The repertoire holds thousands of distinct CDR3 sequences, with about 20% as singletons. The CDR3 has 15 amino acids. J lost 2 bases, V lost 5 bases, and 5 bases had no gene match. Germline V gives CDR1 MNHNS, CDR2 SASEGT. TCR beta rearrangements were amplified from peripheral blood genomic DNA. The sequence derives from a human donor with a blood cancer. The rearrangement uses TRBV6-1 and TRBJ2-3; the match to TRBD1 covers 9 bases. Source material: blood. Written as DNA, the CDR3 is TGTGCCAGCAGTCAGGGACAGGGAGTCACAGATACGCAGTATTTT. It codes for CASSQGQGVTDTQYF.